The entry below describes one T cell receptor beta chain. The CDR3 sequence is 13 residues long. Germline V lookup: CDR1 SNHLY, CDR2 FYNNEI. With 3 bases removed from V and 2 bases from J, the gap between germline ends came to 7 bases. Sequencing used immunoSEQ multiplex PCR; TCRdb keeps in-frame clones, though not all of them. The table lists 75,000 to 100,000 clones, 89% of them singletons, with approximately 1.5% in the top ten. This record comes from a study of T cell responses to AZD1222 COVID-19 vaccine. The chain combines TRBV2 with TRBJ1-1; D is unresolved. Material: peripheral blood, obtained on day 0 of AZD1222 vaccination. This receptor was identified in an adult in good health. DNA of the CDR3: TGTGCCAGCAGTGACAGGAAAAACACTGAAGCTTTCTTT. It translates to CASSDRKNTEAFF.